The rows below give T cell receptor beta chains drawn from one sample of a study of T cells after yellow fever vaccination. TCRdb independently ran MiXCR on the 5' RACE reads; one entry per CDR3 protein. The sample lists 170,000 or so distinct CDR3 sequences; approximately 6.2% were seen once. The sample consisted of CD4+ T cells sorted from PBMCs, taken on the day of the first yellow fever vaccination. These receptors all stem from a young man who received the YFV17D yellow fever vaccine. The CDR3 runs from the conserved cysteine through the conserved F or W. D genes are given only for firm matches. A clone size is listed for some rows: how often the clone was seen (once, few, many), or a class if it is expanded.

j_call d_call clone_size v_call cdr3_aa cdr3_nt
TRBJ2-2 TRBD2 . TRBV3-1 CASSPLAGITGGLFF TGTGCCAGCAGCCCACTAGCGGGGATCACCGGGGGGCTGTTTTTT
TRBJ2-1 . few TRBV12-3/TRBV12-4 CASSPNPGVNEQFF TGTGCCAGCAGTCCCAACCCGGGGGTCAATGAGCAGTTCTTC
TRBJ2-5 TRBD1 . TRBV7-2 CASSSPGGSTQYF TGTGCCAGCAGCTCGCCAGGGGGTAGTACCCAGTACTTC
TRBJ2-3 TRBD2 few TRBV20-1 CSGGLAGGSTDTQYF TGCAGTGGCGGACTAGCGGGGGGCAGCACAGATACGCAGTATTTT
TRBJ1-2 . . TRBV3-1 CASSQEGANYGYTF TGTGCCAGCAGCCAAGAGGGAGCTAACTATGGCTACACCTTC
TRBJ1-5 TRBD1 few TRBV4-1 CASSQVFTGGRSNQPQHF TGCGCCAGCAGCCAAGTTTTTACAGGGGGCCGGAGCAATCAGCCCCAGCATTTT
TRBJ1-3 TRBD1 few TRBV29-1 CSVVVRGLSGNTIYF TGCAGCGTTGTAGTTAGGGGGCTCTCTGGAAACACCATATATTTT
TRBJ2-1 . . TRBV20-1 CSARVPGGQYNEQFF TGCAGTGCTAGAGTACCGGGGGGCCAGTACAATGAGCAGTTCTTC
TRBJ1-2 . many TRBV28 CASRGGHLLIGYTF TGTGCCAGCAGGGGGGGGCACCTTCTAATAGGCTACACCTTC
TRBJ2-5 . many TRBV12-3/TRBV12-4 CASSLREETQYF TGTGCCAGCAGTTTGAGGGAAGAGACCCAGTACTTC
TRBJ1-3 . few TRBV7-2 CASSSVGGMGGNTIYF TGTGCCAGCAGCTCGGTTGGGGGTATGGGTGGAAACACCATATATTTT
TRBJ2-1 . many TRBV7-2 CASSPSLAEQFF TGTGCCAGCAGCCCTAGCCTTGCTGAGCAGTTCTTC
TRBJ1-5 . many TRBV20-1 CSASTVNQPQHF TGCAGTGCTAGCACCGTGAATCAGCCCCAGCATTTT
TRBJ2-5 . few TRBV7-8 CASTPRWRVPSETQYF TGTGCCAGCACCCCACGCTGGAGGGTTCCTTCGGAGACCCAGTACTTC
TRBJ1-5 . many TRBV12-3/TRBV12-4 CASSTRVSGPQHF TGTGCCAGCAGTACCAGGGTATCGGGACCCCAGCATTTT
TRBJ2-1 . few TRBV11-2 CASSFPYGGQFF TGTGCCAGCAGCTTCCCCTATGGTGGGCAGTTCTTC